The table lists the clone carrying this TCR beta chain with many counts. As yet, its antigen is unknown. CDR1 and CDR2 (germline): SEHNR, FQNEAQ (reference sequence). This CDR3 comprises 14 residues. V dropped 5 bases and J dropped 3 bases, with 14 bases sitting between them. The data originate from a study of identical twins. Study-level results: Invariant MAIT and iNKT cells may have partly biased zero-insertion analyses.

TCRdb reanalysed the 5' RACE reads using MiXCR and keeps one entry per CDR3 protein. The table has some 210,000 distinct CDR3 sequences, about 16% seen once; the top ten hold about 38%. The sample was also reused in another study, on T cells expressing NK-cell markers. According to that study: With an anti-gamma-delta TCR antibody, sorting in several experiments was kept to alpha-beta TCR T cells. The CD3+CD56-NKG2C+ fraction was also led by these clonotypes in a few donors.

The chain couples TRBV7-9 to TRBJ2-7, with D possibly matching TRBD1 (5 bases). The clonotype originates from a woman aged 18-30 years in good health. Sequenced sample: CD8+ T cells sorted from blood. Here the CDR3 DNA reads TGTGCCAGCAGCCCTACGACAGAGCTCTACGAGCAGTACTTC. It translates to CASSPTTELYEQYF.